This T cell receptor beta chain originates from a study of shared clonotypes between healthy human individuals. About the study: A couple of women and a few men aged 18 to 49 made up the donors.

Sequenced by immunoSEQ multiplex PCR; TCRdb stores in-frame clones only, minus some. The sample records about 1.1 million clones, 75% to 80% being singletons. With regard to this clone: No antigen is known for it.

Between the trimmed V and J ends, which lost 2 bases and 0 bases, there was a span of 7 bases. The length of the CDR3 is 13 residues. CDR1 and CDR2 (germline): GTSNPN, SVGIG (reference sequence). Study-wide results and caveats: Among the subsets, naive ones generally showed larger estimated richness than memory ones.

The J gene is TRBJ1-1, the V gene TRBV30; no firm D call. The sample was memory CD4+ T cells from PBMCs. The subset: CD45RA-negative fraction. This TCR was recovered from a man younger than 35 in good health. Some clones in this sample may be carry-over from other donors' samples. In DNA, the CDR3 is TGTGCCTGGAGTCCCACTATGAACACTGAAGCTTTCTTT. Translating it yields CAWSPTMNTEAFF.